This is a list of T cell receptor beta chains from one sample in a study of T-cell reconstitution after alpha-beta-depleted transplantation in children. MiXCR was run by TCRdb on the PCR reads, yielding one entry per CDR3 protein. Among 500,000 or so distinct CDR3 sequences listed, roughly 33% were seen once. The source material was PBMCs from the stem cell graft donor, sampled from the stem cell graft. All receptors come from a human donor who donated a stem cell graft to a child with aplastic anemia. The CDR3 runs from the conserved cysteine through the conserved F or W. D genes are given only for firm matches. Rows may omit the clone size; those that give it use once, few, many or a size class.

d_call j_call v_call clone_size cdr3_aa cdr3_nt
. TRBJ1-1 TRBV18 few CASSPNSNTEAFF TGTGCCAGCTCACCGAACAGTAACACTGAAGCTTTCTTT
. TRBJ2-3 TRBV5-6 . CASSLATTESDTQYF TGTGCCAGCAGCTTGGCGACGACGGAATCAGATACGCAGTATTTT
. TRBJ2-2 TRBV20-1 . CSAKGPQNTGELFF TGCAGTGCTAAGGGACCGCAGAACACCGGGGAGCTGTTTTTT
. TRBJ1-2 TRBV7-8 . CASSLVTFGGYGYTF TGTGCCAGCAGCTTAGTCACATTCGGGGGCTATGGCTACACCTTC
TRBD1 TRBJ1-1 TRBV12-3/TRBV12-4 . CASSPRTGNPNRDTEAFF TGTGCCAGCAGTCCCCGGACAGGGAACCCCAATCGAGACACTGAAGCTTTCTTT
TRBD2 TRBJ2-5 TRBV5-1 . CASRRGLAGGVVEETQYF TGCGCCAGCAGACGAGGACTAGCGGGAGGGGTAGTCGAAGAGACCCAGTACTTC
. TRBJ2-3 TRBV19 . CASSILSRVDTQYF TGTGCCAGTAGTATCCTCTCTCGGGTCGATACGCAGTATTTT
. TRBJ2-4 TRBV6-1 few CASSRQGLAKNIQYF TGTGCCAGCAGCCGACAGGGACTAGCCAAAAACATTCAGTACTTC
. TRBJ2-1 TRBV10-3 . CAISAWDLGSQDGQFF TGTGCCATCAGTGCCTGGGACCTCGGGAGTCAGGATGGGCAGTTCTTC
. TRBJ1-5 TRBV28 few CASHPSNQPQHF TGTGCCTCACACCCGAGCAATCAGCCCCAGCATTTT
TRBD2 TRBJ2-7 TRBV7-2 . CASSLTSGSNSYEQYF TGTGCCAGCAGTTTGACTAGCGGGAGTAACTCCTACGAGCAGTACTTC
. TRBJ2-3 TRBV21-1 . CASSKEPGTSGTSTDTQYF TGTGCCAGCAGCAAAGAGCCCGGGACTAGCGGGACCAGCACAGATACGCAGTATTTT
. TRBJ2-1 TRBV29-1 . CSVEVFPNEQFF TGCAGCGTTGAAGTCTTTCCTAATGAGCAGTTCTTC
TRBD1 TRBJ2-7 TRBV12-3/TRBV12-4 few CASSLGTGTYEQYF TGTGCCAGCAGTTTAGGGACAGGTACCTACGAGCAGTACTTC
TRBD1 TRBJ2-3 TRBV27 . CASSFSNRGPGADTQYF TGTGCCAGCAGTTTCTCCAACAGGGGGCCGGGGGCAGATACGCAGTATTTT
. TRBJ2-2 TRBV7-7 . CASSSFGQTNTGELFF TGTGCCAGCAGCTCATTCGGACAAACGAACACCGGGGAGCTGTTTTTT
. TRBJ2-1 TRBV3-1 . CASSQLGRSSYNEQFF TGTGCCAGCAGCCAATTAGGCAGGAGCTCCTACAATGAGCAGTTCTTC
TRBD2 TRBJ2-1 TRBV7-2 . CASSPPGTSAHNEQFF TGTGCCAGCAGTCCCCCCGGGACTAGCGCCCACAATGAGCAGTTCTTC
TRBD2 TRBJ2-2 TRBV19 . CASSLWLAGLNTGELFF TGTGCCAGTAGTCTGTGGCTAGCGGGATTGAACACCGGGGAGCTGTTTTTT
TRBD1 TRBJ1-2 TRBV5-6 . CASSLASGGAYGYTF TGTGCCAGCAGCTTGGCGTCAGGGGGCGCGTATGGCTACACCTTC
TRBD2 TRBJ2-1 TRBV5-1 . CASSTGLAGGGEQFF TGCGCCAGCAGCACGGGACTAGCGGGAGGGGGTGAGCAGTTCTTC
. TRBJ2-4 TRBV21-1 . CARTKGQGFYIQYF TGTGCCAGAACAAAGGGACAGGGATTTTACATTCAGTACTTC
. TRBJ1-2 TRBV12-3/TRBV12-4 few CASSLRAGEGYTF TGTGCCAGCAGTTTACGGGCGGGGGAAGGCTACACCTTC
TRBD1 TRBJ2-1 TRBV5-1 few CASSMTGVNEQFF TGCGCCAGCAGCATGACAGGGGTCAATGAGCAGTTCTTC